This T cell receptor (beta chain) derives from a study of blood T cell repertoires in COVID-19. The overall study: PBMCs, B-cell-depleted T cells, or T cells were the source of the cDNA or gDNA that made up the material.

Authors' data handling: Scientists estimated how many nucleated cells there were by amplifying reference gene primers. Profiling relied on immunoSEQ multiplex PCR, and the TCRdb table lists in-frame clones only, not all of them. That table furnishes V, J and clone size, whereas the DNA furnished D and trimming. The sample includes about 59,000 clones, around four fifths seen only once; the top ten take over 11%. Germline CDR1 reads SGHTA; CDR2 reads FQGTGA. V was pared by 5 bases and J by 7 bases, with 15 bases between. The CDR3 sequence is 15 residues long. The receptor was derived from a woman in her 70s with acute or convalescent COVID-19. V is TRBV7-3 and J is TRBJ1-6; tentatively, D is TRBD1 (6 bases). Sequenced sample: peripheral blood. The CDR3 bases are TGTGCCAGCAGCCCGAAAGGGGGGGGGAATTCACCCCTCCACTTT. This gives the protein CASSPKGGGNSPLHF.